What follows are 16 T cell receptor beta chains derived from one specimen sequenced in a study of blood T cell repertoires in COVID-19. Repertoires were generated with immunoSEQ multiplex PCR, while TCRdb's copy carries only in-frame clones and drops some. There are fewer than 200,000 clones in the sample; around 82% occur only once, and approximately 1.3% lies in the top ten. The material sequenced was peripheral blood. The receptor set was obtained from a man aged 60 to 75 who had recovered from COVID-19.

This clone was found a few times. The chain links TRBV10-2 to TRBJ2-2, with D uncertain. V lost 8 bases, J lost 0 bases, and 7 bases lay in between. The germline gives CDR1 WSHSY, CDR2 SAAADI. There are 13 residues in the CDR3. CDR3 loop: CASRASNTGELFF. The CDR3 bases are TGCGCCAGCCGAGCGTCGAACACCGGGGAGCTGTTTTTT.

The chain employs TRBV5-5 and TRBJ2-7; D is perhaps TRBD1 (7 bases). Germline V gives CDR1 SGHKS, CDR2 YYEKEE (reference sequence). Trimming shortened V by 9 bases and J by 3 bases, and 16 bases separated the two germline ends. CDR3 size: 13 residues. Written as DNA, the CDR3 is TGTGCCACCACACAGGGGAGGAACTACGAGCAGTACTTC. This gives the protein CATTQGRNYEQYF.

This chain links TRBV5-5 with TRBJ2-3, with D possibly TRBD1 on 6 matching bases. Germline assignment: CDR1 SGHKS and CDR2 YYEKEE (reference sequence). The CDR3 is 14 amino acids. The V end lost 3 bases, the J end lost 5 bases, and 13 bases lay between the germline ends. The CDR3 spells CASSSTKGEDTQYF. The CDR3 nucleotides read TGTGCCAGCAGCTCTACCAAGGGGGAAGATACGCAGTATTTT.

The chain couples TRBV7-9 to TRBJ1-4, with D uncertain. CDR1 is SEHNR and CDR2 is FQNEAQ in the germline V gene (reference sequence). Trimming left V 4 bases short and J 6 bases short, with 6 bases between. This CDR3 region has 12 residues. The chain's CDR3 is CASSSFDEKLFF. CDR3 nucleotide sequence: TGTGCCAGCAGCTCCTTCGATGAAAAACTGTTTTTT. The full variable domain, rest sourced from reference TRBV7-9 and TRBJ1-4, is DTGVSQNPRHKITKRGQNVTFRCDPISEHNRLYWYRQTLGQGPEFLTYFQNEAQLEKSRLLSDRFSAERPKGSFSTLEIQRTEQGDSAMYLCASSSFDEKLFFGSGTQLSVL.

V and J are TRBV18 and TRBJ2-5, with a tentative D call TRBD2 (6 bases). The CDR3 extends over 16 amino acids. Germline V gene sequence: CDR1 KGHSH, CDR2 LQKENI. Deletions cut 6 bases from V and 5 bases from J, with 22 bases between. The CDR3 region is CASSPQRNSGSETQYF. CDR3 DNA: TGTGCCAGCTCCCCCCAGAGGAATAGCGGTTCGGAGACCCAGTACTTC.

This chain connects TRBV6-5 to TRBJ1-1, with D perhaps TRBD1 (5 bases). CDR1 and CDR2 (germline): MNHEY, SVGAGI. The CDR3 contains 13 residues. Between the trimmed V and J ends, which lost 8 bases and 1 base, there was a span of 11 bases. This CDR3 reads CASSGLTNTEAFF. The CDR3 DNA sequence: TGTGCCAGCTCGGGACTGACGAACACTGAAGCTTTCTTT.

This clone was recorded only once. The chain couples TRBV3-1 (or the pseudogene TRBV3-2) to TRBJ1-3; 8 bases line up with TRBD1. The CDR3 contains 15 residues. Germline CDR1 and CDR2: LGHDT and YNNKEL (reference sequence). V shed 1 base, J shed 4 bases, and the junction held 3 bases outside the gene matches. The CDR3: CASSQGQGIGNTIYF. The CDR3 DNA follows: TGTGCCAGCAGCCAAGGACAGGGGATCGGAAACACCATATATTTT.

This clone was seen just once. This chain uses TRBV5-4 with TRBJ2-3, with 8 nucleotides matching TRBD2. The CDR3 covers 15 residues. Trimming removed 4 bases from V and 5 bases from J; junction bases left unmatched: 9. Germline loops: CDR1 SGHNT, CDR2 YYREEE (reference sequence). CDR3 bases: TGTGCCAGCAGCCGCCGGGGGGGCGTCGAAGATACGCAGTATTTT. It specifies CASSRRGGVEDTQYF.

The rearrangement links TRBV29-1 to TRBJ1-5, with TRBD1 as a possible D gene (6 bases). This CDR3 contains 15 residues. The germline V gene encodes CDR1 SQVTM and CDR2 ANQGSEA. V was trimmed by 5 bases and J by 5 bases, leaving 19 bases between them. The CDR3 DNA is TGCAGCGTTATATCTGGGCGGGGGGGCGATCAGCCCCAGCATTTT. It is translated as CSVISGRGGDQPQHF.

The chain combines TRBV15 with TRBJ2-7; 9 nucleotides line up with TRBD2. The CDR3 is made up of 16 amino acids. V shed 4 bases, J shed 1 base, and the junction held 8 bases outside the gene matches. Looked up from germline, CDR1 is LNHNV and CDR2 is YYDKDF (reference sequence). CDR3 sequence (DNA): TGTGCCACCAGCAACCCGACTAGCGGATCTTCCTACGAGCAGTACTTC. It specifies CATSNPTSGSSYEQYF.

The rearrangement links TRBV7-9 to TRBJ1-2, with TRBD1 matching over 8 bases. Germline-derived CDR1 and CDR2 are SEHNR and FQNEAQ (reference sequence). CDR3 length: 14 residues. V trimming: 3 bases; J trimming: 2 bases; junction bases outside the gene matches: 2. CDR3 DNA: TGTGCCAGCAGCTTGCAGGGGGCGAACTATGGCTACACCTTC. Its translation is CASSLQGANYGYTF.

This clone was seen only a few times. The V call is TRBV4-2, the J call TRBJ1-2, with 10 bases identical to TRBD1. The ends lost 0 bases at V and 8 bases at J; junction bases unmatched: 9. CDR3 length: 16 amino acids. Germline lookup yields CDR1 LGHNA and CDR2 YNFKEQ. The CDR3: CASSQDTGTGVVGYTF. CDR3 in DNA: TGTGCCAGCAGCCAAGACACCGGGACAGGGGTAGTAGGCTACACCTTC.

The genes are TRBV7-2 and TRBJ2-5; 12 nucleotides line up with TRBD2. V trimming: 1 base; J trimming: 2 bases; junction bases outside the gene matches: 5. The germline CDR1 and CDR2 sequences are SGHTA and FQGNSA. The CDR3 is made up of 17 amino acids. DNA for the CDR3: TGTGCCAGCAGCTTAGGTCGCGGACTAGCGGGGCAAGAGACCCAGTACTTC. It encodes CASSLGRGLAGQETQYF. The complete variable domain, with remaining parts taken from reference TRBV7-2 and TRBJ2-5, reads GAGVSQSPSNKVTEKGKDVELRCDPISGHTALYWYRQSLGQGLEFLIYFQGNSAPDKSGLPSDRFSAERTGGSVSTLTIQRTQQEDSAVYLCASSLGRGLAGQETQYFGPGTRLLVL.

The V call is TRBV13, the J call TRBJ2-1, with 8 bases matching TRBD2. The germline gives CDR1 PRHDT, CDR2 FYEKMQ (reference sequence). The CDR3 covers 16 residues. The V gene end was trimmed by 4 bases and the J gene end by 7 bases; junction bases not matched to a gene: 12. CDR3 sequence: CASSWGGGRLGNEQFF. CDR3 DNA sequence: TGTGCCAGCAGCTGGGGCGGGGGGCGACTAGGGAATGAGCAGTTCTTC. The full variable domain, its missing parts supplied by reference TRBV13 and TRBJ2-1, is AAGVIQSPRHLIKEKRETATLKCYPIPRHDTVYWYQQGPGQDPQFLISFYEKMQSDKGSIPDRFSAQQFSDYHSELNMSSLELGDSALYFCASSWGGGRLGNEQFFGPGTRLTVL.

The V and J genes are TRBV7-3 and TRBJ2-3, with D hard to call. CDR3 length: 15 residues. The V and J ends lost 1 base and 0 bases respectively, with 8 bases between them. CDR1 SGHTA and CDR2 FQGTGA come from the germline V gene. DNA of the CDR3: TGTGCCAGCAGCTTAAACTCCCCGAGCACAGATACGCAGTATTTT. Its translation: CASSLNSPSTDTQYF.

The chain uses TRBV2 and TRBJ2-1, with 8 bases fitting TRBD2. J lost 6 bases, V lost 3 bases, and 4 bases had no gene match. The CDR3 covers 14 residues. Per germline, CDR1 SNHLY and CDR2 FYNNEI. Here the CDR3 DNA reads TGTGCCAGCAGTGAGCGGGGGGCCCCCAATGAGCAGTTCTTC. It codes for CASSERGAPNEQFF.